Included here is one T cell receptor beta chain sequence, with context. This CDR3 has 15 amino acids. Per germline, CDR1 SGHDT and CDR2 YYEEEE. Trimming took 3 bases from V and 7 from J, leaving 20 bases between them. The cohort comprised adults aged about 18 to 100 years residing in approximately 25 US areas. This entry belongs to a study of blood T cell repertoires in COVID-19. This table comes from immunoSEQ multiplex PCR, and its TCRdb copy is limited to in-frame clones, with some not included. The data contain 300,000 or so clones, about nine tenths of them singletons. This TCR came from a woman aged 18 to 35 who had recovered from COVID-19. V is TRBV5-6 and J is TRBJ2-7, with TRBD2 as a possible D gene (6 bases). Sequences were obtained from PBMCs or T cells enriched from blood (not recorded which). CDR3 protein: CASSWGLGGGREQYF. Written as DNA, the CDR3 is TGTGCCAGCAGCTGGGGACTTGGGGGAGGTCGGGAGCAGTACTTC.